These 32 T cell receptor beta chains came from one sample sequenced in a study of T cells in Graves' hyperthyroidism and ophthalmopathy. TCR beta CDR3 regions were amplified from RNA. The HTBI primer set was used in a first-round RT-PCR of the TCR CDR3. TCRdb re-called the multiplex PCR reads through MiXCR, storing one row per CDR3 protein. The profile shows hundreds of thousands of distinct CDR3 sequences, roughly 14% of them singletons. Specimen: blood. The receptors derive from a woman aged 40 to 50 with Graves' ophthalmopathy.

The chain recombines TRBV4-1 with TRBJ2-7; tentative D call: TRBD2 (6 bases). V was clipped by 4 bases and J by 6 bases, with 13 bases between them. Germline V gene lookup returns CDR1 MGHRA and CDR2 YSYEKL. The CDR3 covers 13 residues. The CDR3 bases are TGCGCCAGCAGCCTCATCTCCGGGGGCGAGCAGTACTTC. Residues: CASSLISGGEQYF.

At least ten counts were recorded for this clonotype. The chain recombines TRBV12-3 or TRBV12-4 with TRBJ1-1; weak D call: TRBD1 (5 bases). Trimming removed 8 bases from V and 1 base from J, with 14 bases in between. This CDR3 comprises 14 residues. CDR3 sequence: CASWGGRANTEAFF. In DNA, the CDR3 is TGTGCCAGCTGGGGGGGGAGGGCGAACACTGAAGCTTTCTTT.

This clonotype came up a few times. The gene calls are TRBV6-2 or TRBV6-3 and TRBJ1-1; 9 nucleotides match TRBD1. This CDR3 spans 14 amino acids. The V gene end was trimmed by 4 bases and the J gene end by 2 bases; junction bases not matched to a gene: 2. Germline CDR1 and CDR2: MNHEY and SVGEGT. CDR3 residues: CASSWTGANTEAFF. The CDR3 nucleotides read TGTGCCAGCAGTTGGACAGGGGCAAACACTGAAGCTTTCTTT.

This clonotype has ten or more counts. The chain is built from TRBV28 and TRBJ1-2; 7 nucleotides agree with TRBD1. V shed 6 bases, J shed 4 bases, and the junction held 5 bases outside the gene matches. Germline CDR1 and CDR2: MDHEN and SYDVKM. This CDR3 comprises 13 residues. CDR3 sequence: CASSPTGPYGYTF. CDR3 DNA sequence: TGTGCCAGCAGCCCGACAGGGCCCTATGGCTACACCTTC.

This clonotype was seen repeatedly, ten times or more. The chain has TRBV20-1 and TRBJ1-1; no firm D call. Germline loops: CDR1 DFQATT, CDR2 SNEGSKA (reference sequence). This CDR3 is built from 13 residues. The V end was cut by 0 bases, the J end by 2 bases, with 7 bases between. In DNA form, the CDR3 reads TGCAGTGCTAGAGAGCTCCTCAACACTGAAGCTTTCTTT. Translated, it gives CSARELLNTEAFF.

This clonotype was recorded at least ten times. The V call is TRBV20-1, the J call TRBJ2-7; no clear D. The V gene lost 6 bases and the J gene lost 2 bases, with 17 bases spanning the gap. Germline values: CDR1 DFQATT, CDR2 SNEGSKA (reference sequence). This CDR3 region has 14 residues. This chain's CDR3 is CSAPRSRGTYEQYF. The CDR3 nucleotides are TGCAGTGCCCCACGCTCCCGAGGCACCTACGAGCAGTACTTC.

This clonotype was counted ten times or more. The rearrangement uses TRBV7-3 and TRBJ2-2; no definite D call. The CDR3 extends over 15 amino acids. V was trimmed by 5 bases and J by 2 bases, leaving 12 bases between them. CDR1 is SGHTA and CDR2 is FQGTGA in the germline V gene. As DNA, the CDR3 is TGTGCCAGCAGCCCCCACGGACCAAACACCGGGGAGCTGTTTTTT. Residues: CASSPHGPNTGELFF.

This clonotype was seen ten or more times. This chain uses TRBV7-2 with TRBJ2-2; D might be TRBD1 (7 bases). The CDR3 contains 15 residues. V lost 8 bases and J lost 3, with 16 bases in between. Germline V lookup: CDR1 SGHTA, CDR2 FQGNSA. CDR3 protein: CASQGRTGHTGELFF. CDR3 DNA: TGTGCCAGCCAAGGGAGGACAGGACACACCGGGGAGCTGTTTTTT.

Concerning this clonotype: A far larger clone is just one base off, so this is likely a read error. The chain has TRBV3-1 and TRBJ1-5; D ambiguous. CDR1 and CDR2 (germline): LGHDT, YNNKEL (reference sequence). V shed 0 bases and J shed 4 bases, with 4 bases lying between them. The CDR3 length is 13 residues. CDR3 DNA: TGTGCCAGCAGCCAAGAATGTAATCAGCCCCAGCATTTT. Protein: CASSQECNQPQHF.

This clonotype showed up many times. This chain links TRBV9 with TRBJ2-5, with D possibly being TRBD2 (6 bases). The CDR3 covers 15 residues. The V end lost 0 bases, the J end lost 0 bases, and 9 bases lay between the germline ends. From germline, CDR1 is SGDLS and CDR2 YYNGEE. The CDR3 is CASSVGGGYQETQYF. CDR3 DNA sequence: TGTGCCAGCAGCGTAGGTGGAGGGTACCAAGAGACCCAGTACTTC.

This clonotype was detected only a few times. This sequence joins TRBV5-1 and TRBJ1-1, with D perhaps matching TRBD1 (6 bases). This CDR3 spans 18 amino acids. Trimming removed 3 bases from V and 1 base from J, with 22 bases in between. Looked up from germline, CDR1 is SGHRS and CDR2 is YFSETQ. This CDR3 is CASSSGHITGQWNTEAFF. The CDR3 region has the DNA TGCGCCAGCAGCTCCGGCCACATTACAGGGCAATGGAACACTGAAGCTTTCTTT.

At least ten counts were recorded for this clonotype. The CDR3 sequence is CASSLGREKPAFF. CDR3 nucleotide sequence: TGTGCCAGCAGTTTAGGGAGAGAGAAGCCGGCTTTCTTT. The chain joins TRBV12-3 or TRBV12-4 to TRBJ1-1; D is unresolved. CDR3 length equals 13 residues. Trimming pared 1 base from V and 11 bases from J, leaving 14 bases between.

This clonotype was counted many times. J is TRBJ2-7 and V is TRBV28; unclear D gene. Trimming pared 4 bases from V and 7 bases from J, leaving 17 bases between. Germline assignment: CDR1 MDHEN and CDR2 SYDVKM. The CDR3 has 14 amino acids. This CDR3 reads CASSSTLGSLEQYF. In DNA form, the CDR3 reads TGTGCCAGCAGTTCGACCCTTGGATCCTTAGAGCAGTACTTC.

This clonotype was detected ten times or more. V gene TRBV28 combines with J gene TRBJ2-4; TRBD1 might be the D (5 bases). The CDR3 covers 16 residues. The germline CDR1 and CDR2 sequences are MDHEN and SYDVKM. V was pared by 10 bases and J by 2 bases, with 21 bases between. CDR3 in amino acids: CATLGFQGSSKNIQYF. The CDR3, as DNA: TGTGCCACCCTTGGGTTCCAGGGATCGTCCAAAAACATTCAGTACTTC.

This clonotype was detected ten times or more. V and J are TRBV9 and TRBJ1-2, with D perhaps matching TRBD1 (6 bases). The CDR3 length is 14 residues. V shed 0 bases and J shed 9 bases, with 15 bases lying between them. Germline V gene sequence: CDR1 SGDLS, CDR2 YYNGEE. The CDR3 bases are TGTGCCAGCAGCGTAGATGACAGGTGGGATAGCTACACCTTC. This gives the protein CASSVDDRWDSYTF.

This clonotype was detected ten times or more. The chain recombines TRBV30 with TRBJ2-7, with D possibly TRBD2 on 5 matching bases. This CDR3 is 11 amino acids long. The V and J ends lost 8 bases and 7 bases respectively, with 15 bases between them. CDR1 GTSNPN and CDR2 SVGIG come from the germline V gene (reference sequence). The DNA for the CDR3 is TGTGCCCAAGGAGCTCCGGGGGAGCAGTACTTC. It encodes CAQGAPGEQYF.

This clonotype was found many times. V and J are TRBV2 and TRBJ1-2, with TRBD1 as a possible D gene (5 bases). CDR3 length equals 13 residues. CDR1 and CDR2 from the germline V gene are SNHLY and FYNNEI. Trimming removed 7 bases from V and 7 bases from J, with 16 bases in between. The CDR3 spells CASIPARGGGYTF. The DNA for the CDR3 is TGTGCCAGCATTCCCGCCCGGGGGGGTGGCTACACCTTC.

This clonotype was observed a handful of times. The CDR3 sequence: CASRLGADPEAFF. Here the CDR3 DNA reads TGTGCCAGCAGACTGGGCGCGGACCCTGAAGCTTTCTTT. The chain uses TRBV6-1 and TRBJ1-1; D uncertain. The CDR3 consists of 13 residues. Germline loops: CDR1 MNHNS, CDR2 SASEGT. The V end lost 6 bases, the J end lost 6 bases, and 14 bases lay between the germline ends.

This clonotype showed up just a few times. The genes are TRBV18 and TRBJ1-4; D not resolved. Germline-derived CDR1 and CDR2 are KGHSH and LQKENI. Trimming removed 4 bases from V and 5 bases from J, with 11 bases in between. The CDR3 runs 14 residues. Here the CDR3 reads CASSRTTLNEKLFF. The CDR3 region has the DNA TGTGCCAGCTCACGGACGACTTTAAATGAAAAACTGTTTTTT.

This clonotype was picked up many times. The chain combines TRBV12-3 or TRBV12-4 with TRBJ1-1; no firm D call. V dropped 7 bases and J dropped 3 bases, with 9 bases sitting between them. The CDR3 has 12 amino acids. CDR3 in DNA: TGTGCCAGCACCCTTAGGTACACTGAAGCTTTCTTT. Residues: CASTLRYTEAFF.

This clonotype was picked up many times. The chain employs TRBV20-1 and TRBJ2-7; D may be TRBD1 (5 bases). There are 14 residues in the CDR3. Trimming cost V 6 bases and J 2 bases, with 17 bases left between them. The germline gives CDR1 DFQATT, CDR2 SNEGSKA (reference sequence). CDR3 in DNA: TGCAGTGCACCCCTCCCAAGGGGAACCTACGAGCAGTACTTC. Protein sequence: CSAPLPRGTYEQYF.

This clonotype was observed at least ten times. V usage is TRBV11-2 and J usage is TRBJ2-2, with D possibly TRBD2 on 5 matching bases. The length of the CDR3 is 13 residues. Germline V gives CDR1 SGHAT, CDR2 FQNNGV. V shed 3 bases and J shed 7 bases, with 9 bases lying between them. CDR3 in DNA: TGTGCCAGCAGCTTCTACGGGAACGGGGAGCTGTTTTTT. This translates into CASSFYGNGELFF.

The chain has TRBV28 and TRBJ1-5; D is possibly TRBD1 (6 bases). The germline CDR1 and CDR2 sequences are MDHEN and SYDVKM. V was shortened by 7 bases and J by 3 bases, with 13 bases between the two germline ends. The CDR3 is made up of 14 amino acids. CDR3 nucleotide sequence: TGTGCCAGCAACCTACAGGGCCACAATCAGCCCCAGCATTTT. It encodes CASNLQGHNQPQHF.

This clonotype was counted ten times or more. The chain has TRBV20-1 and TRBJ2-7, with TRBD2 as a possible D gene (6 bases). The CDR3 consists of 13 residues. Germline V gives CDR1 DFQATT, CDR2 SNEGSKA (reference sequence). V was pared by 3 bases and J by 1 base, with 10 bases between. CDR3 DNA sequence: TGCAGTGCTAGGGGAGGCCCTTCCTACGAGCAGTACTTC. It encodes CSARGGPSYEQYF.

This sequence joins TRBV2 and TRBJ2-7, with D possibly matching TRBD2 (6 bases). Germline assignment: CDR1 SNHLY and CDR2 FYNNEI. CDR3 length: 15 amino acids. V was cut by 6 bases and J by 4 bases, with 19 bases left in between. CDR3 amino acids: CASSGDPGLSYEQYF. DNA of the CDR3: TGTGCCAGCAGCGGGGACCCGGGACTGAGTTACGAGCAGTACTTC. The full variable domain, in which reference TRBV2 and TRBJ2-7 provide the parts outside the CDR3, is EPEVTQTPSHQVTQMGQEVILRCVPISNHLYFYWYRQILGQKVEFLVSFYNNEISEKSEIFDDQFSVERPDGSNFTLKIRSTKLEDSAMYFCASSGDPGLSYEQYFGPGTRLTVT.

This clonotype was seen ten or more times. The chain couples TRBV27 to TRBJ1-5; 9 nucleotides align to TRBD1. The CDR3 is 14 residues long. V was clipped by 5 bases and J by 5 bases; unmatched bases: 4. CDR1 is MNHEY, CDR2 SMNVEV, per germline (reference sequence). In nucleotides, the CDR3 is TGTGCCAGCAGTCAAGGGACAGGGCATCAGCCCCAGCATTTT. Residues: CASSQGTGHQPQHF.

This clonotype has at least ten counts. This may arise from a read error, as a much more abundant clone is one base away. The genes are TRBV7-3 and TRBJ2-2, with D unresolved. The CDR3 contains 14 residues. Trimming removed 1 base from V and 1 base from J, with 4 bases in between. Germline-derived CDR1 and CDR2 are SGHTA and FQGTGA. The CDR3: CASSLNVNTGELFF. Written as DNA, the CDR3 is TGTGCCAGCAGCTTAAACGTGAACACCGGGGAGCTGTTTTTT.

The table lists this clonotype with many counts. The V call is TRBV6-5, the J call TRBJ1-5; the D gene is possibly TRBD1 (5 bases). CDR1 is MNHEY, CDR2 SVGAGI, per germline. V was cut by 3 bases and J by 1 base, with 10 bases left in between. The CDR3 has 15 residues. This CDR3 reads CASSYSGASNQPQHF. The CDR3, as DNA: TGTGCCAGCAGTTATTCCGGGGCCAGCAATCAGCCCCAGCATTTT.

This clonotype has a handful of counts. The chain employs TRBV6-1 and TRBJ2-7; D possibly corresponds to TRBD2 (5 bases). V was shortened by 1 base and J by 3 bases, with 10 bases between the two germline ends. Germline V gives CDR1 MNHNS, CDR2 SASEGT. The CDR3 is 14 amino acids. The CDR3 bases are TGTGCCAGCAGTGAAGTGGCCGGACTCTACGAGCAGTACTTC. It translates to CASSEVAGLYEQYF.

This clonotype was seen only a few times. The J gene is TRBJ2-7, the V gene TRBV7-3, with 12 bases lining up with TRBD2. The CDR3 contains 14 residues. V dropped 3 bases and J dropped 6; count of bases not matched to a gene: 3. Germline V gene data show CDR1 as SGHTA and CDR2 as FQGTGA. Here the CDR3 reads CASSFGLAGTEQYF. Here the CDR3 DNA reads TGTGCCAGCAGCTTTGGACTAGCGGGAACCGAGCAGTACTTC.

Of note for this clonotype: A read error may account for a junction end that differs from germline. The chain carries TRBV11-2 and TRBJ2-7; 13 nucleotides match TRBD2. The CDR3 extends over 16 amino acids. The V gene's germline CDR1 is SGHAT and CDR2 FQNNGV. DNA of the CDR3: TGTGCCAGCAGCTTAGTGGGGACTAGCGGGACCTACGGGCAGTACTTC. It codes for CASSLVGTSGTYGQYF.

This clonotype has only a few counts. V usage is TRBV7-2 and J usage is TRBJ1-2; D call uncertain. Trimming removed 5 bases at V and 7 bases at J, with 17 bases between. Germline-derived CDR1 and CDR2 are SGHTA and FQGNSA. This CDR3 is 14 amino acids long. CDR3 sequence reads: CASSPELSASGYTF. The CDR3 nucleotides read TGTGCCAGCAGCCCCGAATTATCCGCATCTGGCTACACCTTC.